Here is one T cell receptor beta chain with its context. The data originate from a study of lymphopenia after photon versus proton radiotherapy. Method: immunoSEQ multiplex PCR; TCRdb's copy keeps in-frame clones and lacks some. This repertoire shows approximately 22,000 clones, roughly 85% found once; its top ten account for approximately 19%. V was pared by 0 bases and J by 3 bases, with 14 bases between. The germline V gene has CDR1 LGHNA and CDR2 YSLEER. CDR3 length: 17 amino acids. This material consisted of peripheral blood, taken from a patient treated with photon-based radiotherapy. This clonotype originated in a man aged 55 to 70 with pancreatic cancer. The chain uses TRBV4-3 and TRBJ1-4; D gene ambiguous. The CDR3 spells CASSQDSRPGANEKLFF. For the CDR3, the DNA is TGCGCCAGCAGCCAAGATTCCAGGCCCGGGGCTAATGAAAAACTGTTTTTT.